A selection of T cell receptor beta chains follows, all from one sample in a study of graft-versus-host responses after intestinal transplantation. Their recognized antigens are unknown. Sequenced by immunoSEQ multiplex PCR; TCRdb stores in-frame clones only, minus some. The table lists some 140,000 clones, about nine tenths of them singletons. This sample comprised unstimulated CD4+ T cells sorted from spleen or lymph node cells, obtained before intestinal transplant. Every receptor here comes from a human donor who received an intestinal transplant. Each CDR3 is given with its conserved first and last residue.

j_gene | v_gene | CDR3aa
TRBJ2-2 | TRBV19 | CASSSFRVGYTGELFF
TRBJ2-7 | TRBV7-2 | CASSLVRGYEQYF
TRBJ2-5 | TRBV11-2 | CASSLVPEVETQYF
TRBJ2-1 | TRBV6-1 | CASSEGSGYNEQFF
TRBJ2-7 | TRBV7-2 | CASSAKYEQYF
TRBJ2-3 | TRBV11-3 | CASSSRHGDTQYF
TRBJ2-3 | TRBV9 | CASSAGPRATSTDTQYF
TRBJ2-3 | TRBV6-1 | CATSRPSGRADTQYF
NA | TRBV2 | CASSVEGFDEQYF
TRBJ2-5 | TRBV7-6 | CASSLTSSVQETQYF
TRBJ1-2 | TRBV25-1 | CASSEYWGWGYTF
TRBJ1-5 | TRBV25-1 | CASSGTGGSNQPQHF
TRBJ2-5 | TRBV2 | CASSDAGMETQYF
TRBJ2-1 | TRBV7-9 | CASSSGASGWQFF
TRBJ2-7 | TRBV5-1 | CASSKTGTGGPYEQYF
TRBJ2-6 | TRBV7-9 | CASSPGQPGANVLTF
TRBJ1-2 | TRBV4-1 | CASSQGVRGYTF
TRBJ2-5 | TRBV2 | CASNWDLQETQYF
TRBJ1-4 | TRBV7-2 | CASSLAPVGNEKLFF
TRBJ2-7 | TRBV9 | CASSARWFDYEQYF
TRBJ1-5 | TRBV28 | CASSFVGGQVSNQPQHF
TRBJ2-1 | TRBV18 | CASSSGQGAQNEQFF
TRBJ2-1 | TRBV5-1 | CASSLGPGTSGTYEQFF
TRBJ2-7 | TRBV10-3 | CATRYPYQTGGYEQYF
TRBJ2-7 | TRBV4-1 | CASSRPGTSGYEQYF
TRBJ2-5 | TRBV7-2 | CASSLGGEETQYF
TRBJ1-4 | TRBV2 | CASSEDRDGKLFF
TRBJ1-5 | TRBV27 | CASSINRGTGGNQPQHF
TRBJ2-1 | TRBV7-3 | CASSSRTTNEQFF
TRBJ2-7 | TRBV6-6 | CASSPISGTGREQYF
TRBJ2-1 | TRBV4-2 | CASSQDLAGGRAEQFF
TRBJ2-3 | TRBV28 | CASSFTYSGRNTDTQYF
TRBJ2-1 | TRBV5-1 | CASSLYDNEQFF
TRBJ2-2 | TRBV4-1 | CASSQDRRLALNTGELFF
TRBJ1-1 | TRBV28 | CASSLSGKQGKEAFF
TRBJ1-6 | TRBV28 | CASSFGGVDNSPLHF
TRBJ1-1 | TRBV5-6 | CASSSSGQANTEAFF
TRBJ2-5 | TRBV19 | CASSSDSPETQYF
NA | TRBV11-3 | CASSLGPGQAYEQYF
TRBJ1-1 | TRBV7-3 | CASSLTRGLEAFF
TRBJ2-7 | TRBV28 | CASSFMDTIRGYEQYF
TRBJ2-3 | TRBV9 | CASSVGILQGIRADTQYF
TRBJ1-5 | TRBV5-5 | CASSVRQNQPQHF
TRBJ2-7 | TRBV19 | CACSWAGPAYEQYF
TRBJ1-5 | TRBV7-9 | CASSLLNQPQHF
TRBJ2-3 | TRBV6-6 | CASSTSITRGDTQYF